These 8 T cell receptor beta chains originate from one sample sequenced in a study of blood T cell repertoires in COVID-19. Profiled with immunoSEQ multiplex PCR; TCRdb holds only in-frame clones, not every one. The sample lists 200,000 to 300,000 clones, 87% occurring once. The sequenced sample consisted of peripheral blood. The receptor source for this set is a man in his sixties who had recovered from COVID-19.

J is TRBJ2-6 and V is TRBV30; TRBD1 aligns across 9 bases. This CDR3 has 18 amino acids. Germline V gene sequence: CDR1 GTSNPN, CDR2 SVGIG (reference sequence). Trimming removed 2 bases from V and 0 bases from J; junction bases left unmatched: 8. The CDR3 spells CAWSSPGQGVSGANVLTF. The CDR3 bases are TGTGCCTGGAGTTCGCCGGGACAGGGCGTCTCTGGGGCCAACGTCCTGACTTTC. The whole variable domain, filled in from reference TRBV30 and TRBJ2-6, reads SQTIHQWPATLVQPVGSPLSLECTVEGTSNPNLYWYRQAAGRGLQLLFYSVGIGQISSEVPQNLSASRPQDRQFILSSKKLLLSDSGFYLCAWSSPGQGVSGANVLTFGAGSRLTVL.

The chain carries TRBV15 and TRBJ1-1; TRBD1 might be the D (5 bases). This CDR3 contains 14 residues. Germline V gives CDR1 LNHNV, CDR2 YYDKDF (reference sequence). V was cut by 1 base and J by 5 bases, with 11 bases left in between. CDR3 residues: CATSRGSQGTEAFF. The CDR3 nucleotides are TGTGCCACCAGCAGAGGATCGCAGGGAACTGAAGCTTTCTTT. The variable domain in full, completed from reference TRBV15 and TRBJ1-1, reads DAMVIQNPRYQVTQFGKPVTLSCSQTLNHNVMYWYQQKSSQAPKLLFHYYDKDFNNEADTPDNFQSRRPNTSFCFLDIRSPGLGDTAMYLCATSRGSQGTEAFFGQGTRLTVV.

The rearrangement uses TRBV11-2 and TRBJ2-2; D remains ambiguous. This CDR3 comprises 15 residues. Trimming left V 3 bases short and J 4 bases short, with 12 bases between. Germline V gene lookup returns CDR1 SGHAT and CDR2 FQNNGV. The CDR3 is CASSFTSSITGELFF. In DNA form, the CDR3 reads TGTGCCAGCAGCTTTACCAGTTCCATCACCGGGGAGCTGTTTTTT.

The chain uses TRBV18 and TRBJ1-2; tentatively, D is TRBD1 (6 bases). V dropped 2 bases and J dropped 7 bases, with 17 bases sitting between them. From germline, CDR1 is KGHSH and CDR2 LQKENI. The CDR3 totals 15 residues. The DNA for the CDR3 is TGTGCCAGCTCACCAAACAGCCGGAGGGGGGGTGGCTACACCTTC. Translated, it gives CASSPNSRRGGGYTF.

In this sample, this clone turned up a few times. The chain uses TRBV5-1 and TRBJ1-1; D uncertain. The CDR3 contains 14 residues. Germline V gene data show CDR1 as SGHRS and CDR2 as YFSETQ. The V end was cut by 6 bases, the J end by 0 bases, with 12 bases between. The CDR3 protein is CASTWAPLNTEAFF. The CDR3 region has the DNA TGCGCCAGCACCTGGGCTCCCCTGAACACTGAAGCTTTCTTT.

This clone has at least ten counts. The chain links TRBV28 to TRBJ1-5; D is possibly TRBD1 (5 bases). The CDR3 is made up of 15 amino acids. Germline V gene sequence: CDR1 MDHEN, CDR2 SYDVKM. V was cut by 8 bases and J by 9 bases, with 23 bases left in between. Written as DNA, the CDR3 is TGTGCCAGCCGAACGGAGGGAGTTTGGGGGAGGCCCCAGCATTTT. Encoded protein: CASRTEGVWGRPQHF.

CDR3 sequence (DNA): TGTGCCAGCAAGGACACCTCCAAAAACATTCAGTACTTC. Protein sequence: CASKDTSKNIQYF. The V gene is TRBV2, the J gene TRBJ2-4; TRBD1 might be the D (5 bases). V was clipped by 7 bases and J by 2 bases, with 9 bases between them. This CDR3 region has 13 residues. The germline gives CDR1 SNHLY, CDR2 FYNNEI.

The CDR3 nucleotides read TGTGCCAGCAGCTTGGCTGGCCAGCCCCAGCATTTT. Translation gives CASSLAGQPQHF. The rearrangement joins TRBV5-6 to TRBJ1-5, with D unclear. CDR1 SGHDT and CDR2 YYEEEE come from the germline V gene. The CDR3 runs 12 residues. V lost 0 bases to trimming and J lost 7 bases, with 5 bases between them.